Following are 7 T cell receptor beta chains from one sample sequenced in a study of regulatory T cells. Amplification used 52 TRBV primers and 13 TRBJ primers. Data came from immunoSEQ multiplex PCR; TCRdb stores just in-frame clones and leaves some out. The data contain about 20,000 clones, roughly 93% of them seen just once; the ten biggest clones take up roughly 3.5%. The source material was CD8+ T cells sorted from blood. The receptors come from a child aged 2 to 15 with CD3G deficiency.

V is TRBV7-9 and J is TRBJ2-1, with 12 bases aligning to TRBD1. The CDR3 loop spans 18 amino acids. Germline V lookup: CDR1 SEHNR, CDR2 FQNEAQ (reference sequence). J gave up 7 bases and V 4 bases, and 14 bases lay outside the gene matches. The CDR3 bases are TGTGCCAGCAGCTCGAACGCCGGGACAGGGGGCGCGGGGAATGAGCAGTTCTTC. This sequence encodes CASSSNAGTGGAGNEQFF.

As concerns this clone: In the same sample, other DNA sequences code for this CDR3. The J gene is TRBJ1-1, the V gene TRBV5-1; D not resolved. CDR1 and CDR2 (germline): SGHRS, YFSETQ. Trimming took off 7 bases at V and 0 bases at J, with 13 bases between the two ends. The CDR3 has 14 residues. CDR3 amino acids: CASSQGVMNTEAFF. As DNA, the CDR3 is TGCGCCAGCTCACAAGGCGTGATGAACACTGAAGCTTTCTTT. The whole variable domain, remainder taken from reference TRBV5-1 and TRBJ1-1, is KAGVTQTPRYLIKTRGQQVTLSCSPISGHRSVSWYQQTPGQGLQFLFEYFSETQRNKGNFPGRFSGRQFSNSRSEMNVSTLELGDSALYLCASSQGVMNTEAFFGQGTRLTVV.

J is TRBJ2-7 and V is TRBV28; D perhaps matches TRBD1 (6 bases). Germline V gene sequence: CDR1 MDHEN, CDR2 SYDVKM. This CDR3 has 14 residues. Trimming took off 9 bases at V and 0 bases at J, with 15 bases between the two ends. The CDR3: CASSRIGGSYEQYF. CDR3 in DNA: TGTGCCAGTTCTAGGATAGGGGGCTCCTACGAGCAGTACTTC. The whole variable domain, filled in from reference TRBV28 and TRBJ2-7, reads DVKVTQSSRYLVKRTGEKVFLECVQDMDHENMFWYRQDPGLGLRLIYFSYDVKMKEKGDIPEGYSVSREKKERFSLILESASTNQTSMYLCASSRIGGSYEQYFGPGTRLTVT.

The chain recombines TRBV6-1 with TRBJ2-4; the match to TRBD1 covers 8 bases. CDR3 length: 14 amino acids. Germline V gene lookup returns CDR1 MNHNS and CDR2 SASEGT. The chain's CDR3 is CTTGQGQAKNIQYF. In DNA form, the CDR3 reads TGTACAACAGGACAGGGACAAGCCAAAAACATTCAGTACTTC.

The V call is TRBV28, the J call TRBJ1-2; the D gene is possibly TRBD1 (5 bases). This CDR3 has 14 residues. From germline, CDR1 is MDHEN and CDR2 SYDVKM. V lost 4 bases and J 5 bases, leaving 14 bases between the germline ends. The CDR3 bases are TGTGCCAGCAGTTCCTATCGGGCAGGGTATGGCTACACCTTC. Its protein product is CASSSYRAGYGYTF.

This rearrangement joins TRBV11-1 to TRBJ2-5, with D unresolved. Germline V gene data show CDR1 as SGHAT and CDR2 as FQDESV (reference sequence). CDR3 length: 14 amino acids. V was clipped by 3 bases and J by 11 bases, with 19 bases between them. CDR3 amino acids: CASSLAPSDTEQYF. CDR3 nucleotide sequence: TGTGCCAGCAGCTTGGCACCTTCTGACACGGAGCAGTACTTC.

The chain couples TRBV4-1 to TRBJ2-1; 10 bases map to TRBD2. CDR1 and CDR2 from the germline V gene are MGHRA and YSYEKL. V shed 0 bases and J 0 bases; nucleotides not matched to a gene: 11. CDR3 length: 20 amino acids. The CDR3 sequence: CASSQDGLAGVPSSYNEQFF. CDR3 bases: TGCGCCAGCAGCCAAGACGGGCTAGCGGGAGTCCCGAGCTCCTACAATGAGCAGTTCTTC.